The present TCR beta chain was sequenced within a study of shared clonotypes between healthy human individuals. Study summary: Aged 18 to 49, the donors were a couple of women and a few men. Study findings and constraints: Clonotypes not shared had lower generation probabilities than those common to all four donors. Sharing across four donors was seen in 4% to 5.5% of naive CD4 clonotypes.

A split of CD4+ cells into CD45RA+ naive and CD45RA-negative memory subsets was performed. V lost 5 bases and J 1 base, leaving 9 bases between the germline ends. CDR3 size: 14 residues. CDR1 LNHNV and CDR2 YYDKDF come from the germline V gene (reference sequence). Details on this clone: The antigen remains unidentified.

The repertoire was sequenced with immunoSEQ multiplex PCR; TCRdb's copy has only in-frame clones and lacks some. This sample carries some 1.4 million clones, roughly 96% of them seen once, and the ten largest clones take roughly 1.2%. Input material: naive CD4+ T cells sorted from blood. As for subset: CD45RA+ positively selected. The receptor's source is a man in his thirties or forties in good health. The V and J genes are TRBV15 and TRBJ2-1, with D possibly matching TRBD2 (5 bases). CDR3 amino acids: CATSGSQSYNEQFF. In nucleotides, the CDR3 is TGTGCCACCAGCGGGAGTCAGTCCTACAATGAGCAGTTCTTC.